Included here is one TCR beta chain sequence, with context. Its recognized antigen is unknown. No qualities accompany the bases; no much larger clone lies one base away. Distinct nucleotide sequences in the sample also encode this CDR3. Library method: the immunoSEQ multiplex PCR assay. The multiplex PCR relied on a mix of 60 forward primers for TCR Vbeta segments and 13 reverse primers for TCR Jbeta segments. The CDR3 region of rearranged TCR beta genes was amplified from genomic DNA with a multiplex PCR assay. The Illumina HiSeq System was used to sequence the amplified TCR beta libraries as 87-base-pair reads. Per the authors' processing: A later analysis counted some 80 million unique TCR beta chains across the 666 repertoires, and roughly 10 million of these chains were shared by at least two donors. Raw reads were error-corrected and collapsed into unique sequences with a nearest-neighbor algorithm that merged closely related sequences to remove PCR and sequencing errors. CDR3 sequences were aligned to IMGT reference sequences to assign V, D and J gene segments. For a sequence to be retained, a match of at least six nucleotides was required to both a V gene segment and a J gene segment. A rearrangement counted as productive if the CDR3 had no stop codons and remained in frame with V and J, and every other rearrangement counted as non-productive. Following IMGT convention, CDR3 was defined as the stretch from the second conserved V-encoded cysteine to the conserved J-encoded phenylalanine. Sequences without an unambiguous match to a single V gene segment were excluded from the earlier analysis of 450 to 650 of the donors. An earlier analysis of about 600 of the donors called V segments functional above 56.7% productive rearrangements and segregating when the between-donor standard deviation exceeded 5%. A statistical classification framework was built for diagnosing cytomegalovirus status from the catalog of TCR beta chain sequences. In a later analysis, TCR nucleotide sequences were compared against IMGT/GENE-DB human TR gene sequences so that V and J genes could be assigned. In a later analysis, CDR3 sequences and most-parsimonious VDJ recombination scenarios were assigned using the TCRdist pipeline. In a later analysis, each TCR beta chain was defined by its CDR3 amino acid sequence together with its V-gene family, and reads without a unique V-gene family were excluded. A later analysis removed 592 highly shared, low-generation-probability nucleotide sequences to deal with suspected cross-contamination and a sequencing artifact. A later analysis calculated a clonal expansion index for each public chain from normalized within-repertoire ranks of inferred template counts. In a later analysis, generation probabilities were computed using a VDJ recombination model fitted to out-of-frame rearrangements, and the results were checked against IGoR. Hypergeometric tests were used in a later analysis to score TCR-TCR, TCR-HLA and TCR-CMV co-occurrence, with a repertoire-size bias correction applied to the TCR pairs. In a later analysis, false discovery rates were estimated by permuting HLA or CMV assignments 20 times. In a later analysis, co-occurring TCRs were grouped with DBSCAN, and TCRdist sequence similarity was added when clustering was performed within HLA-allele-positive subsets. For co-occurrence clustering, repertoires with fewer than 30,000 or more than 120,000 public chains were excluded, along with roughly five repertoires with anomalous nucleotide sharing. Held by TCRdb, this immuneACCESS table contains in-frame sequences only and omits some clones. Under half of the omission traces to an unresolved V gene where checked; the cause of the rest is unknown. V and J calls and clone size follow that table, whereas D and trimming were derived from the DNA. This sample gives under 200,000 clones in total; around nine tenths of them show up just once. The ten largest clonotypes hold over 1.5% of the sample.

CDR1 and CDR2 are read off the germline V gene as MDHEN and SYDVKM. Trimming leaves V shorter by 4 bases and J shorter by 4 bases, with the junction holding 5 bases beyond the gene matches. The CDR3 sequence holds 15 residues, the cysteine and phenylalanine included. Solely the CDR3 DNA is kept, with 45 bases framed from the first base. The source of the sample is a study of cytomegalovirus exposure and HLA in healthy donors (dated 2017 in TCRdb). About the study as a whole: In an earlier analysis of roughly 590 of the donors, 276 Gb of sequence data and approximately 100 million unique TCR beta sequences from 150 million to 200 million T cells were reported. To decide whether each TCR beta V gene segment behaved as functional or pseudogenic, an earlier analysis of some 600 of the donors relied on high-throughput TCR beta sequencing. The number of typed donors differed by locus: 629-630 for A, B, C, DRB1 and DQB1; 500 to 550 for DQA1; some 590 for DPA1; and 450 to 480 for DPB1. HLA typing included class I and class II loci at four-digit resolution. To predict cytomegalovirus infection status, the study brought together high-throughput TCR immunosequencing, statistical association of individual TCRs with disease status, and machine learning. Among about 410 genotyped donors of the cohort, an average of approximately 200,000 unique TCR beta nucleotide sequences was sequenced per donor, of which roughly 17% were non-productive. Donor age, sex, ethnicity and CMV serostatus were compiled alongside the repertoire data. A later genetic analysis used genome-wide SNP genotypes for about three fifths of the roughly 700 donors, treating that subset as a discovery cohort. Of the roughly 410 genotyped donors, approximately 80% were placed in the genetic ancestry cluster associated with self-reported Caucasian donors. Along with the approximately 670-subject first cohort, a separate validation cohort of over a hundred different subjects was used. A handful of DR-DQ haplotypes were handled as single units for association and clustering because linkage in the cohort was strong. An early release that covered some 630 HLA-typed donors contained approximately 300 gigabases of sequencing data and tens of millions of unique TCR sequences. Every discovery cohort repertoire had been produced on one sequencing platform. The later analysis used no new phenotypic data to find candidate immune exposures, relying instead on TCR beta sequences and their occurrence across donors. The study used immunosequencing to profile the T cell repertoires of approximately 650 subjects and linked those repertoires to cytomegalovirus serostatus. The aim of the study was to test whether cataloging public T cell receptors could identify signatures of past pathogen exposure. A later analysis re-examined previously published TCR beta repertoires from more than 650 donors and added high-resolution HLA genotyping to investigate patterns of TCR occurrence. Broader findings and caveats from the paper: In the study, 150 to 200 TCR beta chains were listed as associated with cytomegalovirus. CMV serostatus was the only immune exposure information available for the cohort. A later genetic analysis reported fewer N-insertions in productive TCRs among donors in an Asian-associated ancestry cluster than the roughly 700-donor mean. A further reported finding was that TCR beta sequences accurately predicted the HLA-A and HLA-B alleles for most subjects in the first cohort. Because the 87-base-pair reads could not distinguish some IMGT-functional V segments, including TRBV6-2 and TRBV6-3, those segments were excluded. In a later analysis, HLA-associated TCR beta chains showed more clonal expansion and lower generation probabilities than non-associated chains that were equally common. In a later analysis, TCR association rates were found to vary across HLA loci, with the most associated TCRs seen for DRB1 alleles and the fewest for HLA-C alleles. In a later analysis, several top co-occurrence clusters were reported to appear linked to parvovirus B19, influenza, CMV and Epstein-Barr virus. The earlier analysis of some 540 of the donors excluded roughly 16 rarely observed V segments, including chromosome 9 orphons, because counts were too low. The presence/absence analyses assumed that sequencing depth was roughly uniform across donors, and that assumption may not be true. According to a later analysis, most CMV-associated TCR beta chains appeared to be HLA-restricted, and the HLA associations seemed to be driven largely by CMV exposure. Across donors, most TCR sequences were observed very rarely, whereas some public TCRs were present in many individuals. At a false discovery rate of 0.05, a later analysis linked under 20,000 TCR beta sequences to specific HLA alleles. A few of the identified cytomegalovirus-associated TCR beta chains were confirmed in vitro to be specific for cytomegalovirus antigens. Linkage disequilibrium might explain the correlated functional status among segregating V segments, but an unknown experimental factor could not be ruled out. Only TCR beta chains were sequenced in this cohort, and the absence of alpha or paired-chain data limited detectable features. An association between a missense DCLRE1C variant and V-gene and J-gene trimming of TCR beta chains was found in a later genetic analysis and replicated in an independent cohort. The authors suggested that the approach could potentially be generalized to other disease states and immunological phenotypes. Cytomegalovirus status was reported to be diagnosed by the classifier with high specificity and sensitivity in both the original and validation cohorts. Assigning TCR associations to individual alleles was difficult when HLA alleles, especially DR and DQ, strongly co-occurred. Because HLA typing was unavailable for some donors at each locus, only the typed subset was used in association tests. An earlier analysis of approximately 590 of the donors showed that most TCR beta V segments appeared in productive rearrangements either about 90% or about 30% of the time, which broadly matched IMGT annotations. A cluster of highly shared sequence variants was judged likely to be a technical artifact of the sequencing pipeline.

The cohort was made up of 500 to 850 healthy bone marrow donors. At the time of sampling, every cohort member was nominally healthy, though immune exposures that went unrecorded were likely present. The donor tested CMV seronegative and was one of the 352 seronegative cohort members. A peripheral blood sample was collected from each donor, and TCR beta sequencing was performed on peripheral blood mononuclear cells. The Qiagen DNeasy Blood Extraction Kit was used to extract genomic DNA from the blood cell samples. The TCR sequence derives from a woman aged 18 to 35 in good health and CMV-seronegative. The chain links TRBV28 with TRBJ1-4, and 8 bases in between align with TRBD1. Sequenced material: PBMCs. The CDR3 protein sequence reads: CASSSPGQDNEKLFF. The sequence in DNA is TGTGCCAGCAGTTCCCCGGGACAGGATAATGAAAAACTGTTTTTT.